This T cell receptor (beta chain) is from a study of blood T cell repertoires in COVID-19. Whole-study context: Acute and convalescent COVID-19 specimens originated in the United States, Italy and Spain. From T cells, B-cell-depleted T cells, or PBMCs came the material, which was cDNA or gDNA.

This CDR3 has 17 residues. The trim removed 3 bases at V and 9 bases at J, leaving 10 bases unmatched. The V gene's germline CDR1 is WSHSY and CDR2 SAAADI. In the study's own analysis: For nucleated cells, counts were estimated from reference gene primer amplification. Sequencing was performed with immunoSEQ multiplex PCR; in TCRdb, only in-frame clones are kept and a portion is missing. That table supplies the V and J calls and clone size; D and trimming were determined from the DNA. The repertoire holds approximately 94,000 clones, roughly 88% seen once, with roughly 25% in the top ten. This TCR derives from a man aged 55 to 70 with acute or convalescent COVID-19. Sequencing used peripheral blood. V and J are TRBV10-2 and TRBJ2-1; 14 nucleotides match TRBD2. CDR3 residues: CASSDRAGTSGGGEQFF. The CDR3 bases are TGCGCCAGCAGTGATAGGGCGGGGACTAGCGGGGGAGGTGAGCAGTTCTTC.